This T cell receptor (beta chain) was documented in a study of shared clonotypes between healthy human individuals. Trimming removed 0 bases at V and 8 bases at J, with 14 bases between. Germline V gene data show CDR1 as SGDLS and CDR2 as YYNGEE. The CDR3 covers 15 residues. Study results and caveats: Shared clonotypes: roughly 4.7% naive CD4, around 3.5% naive CD8, 2% to 2.5% memory CD4, roughly 0.4% memory CD8. Larger estimated richness was generally recorded for naive subsets relative to memory subsets.

The DNA input per sorted-subset replicate PCR was about 180 ng, corresponding to around 30,000 T cell genomes. Profiling relied on immunoSEQ multiplex PCR, and the TCRdb table lists in-frame clones only, not all of them. The sample holds roughly 1 million clones, more than 65% seen once. As concerns this clone: Its matching antigen is unknown.

The chain couples TRBV9 to TRBJ1-4; D gene unclear. The sequenced sample was memory CD4+ T cells sorted from blood. This sample's subset: CD45RA-negative fraction. This clonotype was obtained from a man aged 18 to 30 in good health. CDR3 protein: CASSVAGNPIEKLFF. CDR3 coding DNA: TGTGCCAGCAGCGTAGCCGGCAACCCCATAGAAAAACTGTTTTTT.